Given below is one T cell receptor (beta chain) in context. Its antigen is currently unknown. V lost 1 base, J lost 8 bases, and 15 bases lay in between. Germline-derived CDR1 and CDR2 are SGDLS and YYNGEE. CDR3 size: 14 residues. The data derive from a study of cytomegalovirus exposure and HLA in healthy donors. Whole-study findings and limits: Among TCR beta chains, those listed as cytomegalovirus-associated numbered roughly 150. Specific recognition of CMV antigens was confirmed in vitro for three chains (all CMV-associated).

TCRdb's table, derived via immunoSEQ multiplex PCR, lists solely in-frame clones and lacks some. The table lists 100,000 to 150,000 clones, 80% to 90% of them singletons. The specimen was PBMCs. This chain links TRBV9 with TRBJ1-1; D is undetermined. The source is a woman aged 18-29 years in good health and CMV-seronegative. CDR3 bases: TGTGCCAGCAGCGTACTAGGTTCATCGAAAGAAGCTTTCTTT. Amino acids: CASSVLGSSKEAFF.